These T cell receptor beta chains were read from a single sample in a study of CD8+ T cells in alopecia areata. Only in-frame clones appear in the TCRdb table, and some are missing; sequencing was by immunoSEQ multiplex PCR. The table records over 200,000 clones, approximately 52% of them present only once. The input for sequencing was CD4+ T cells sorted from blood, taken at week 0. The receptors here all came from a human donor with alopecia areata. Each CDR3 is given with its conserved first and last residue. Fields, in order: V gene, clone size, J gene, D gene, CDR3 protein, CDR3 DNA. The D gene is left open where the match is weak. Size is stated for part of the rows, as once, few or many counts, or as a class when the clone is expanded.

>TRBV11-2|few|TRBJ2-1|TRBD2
CASSLTSGSWHEQFF
TGTGCCAGCAGCTTGACTAGCGGGAGTTGGCATGAGCAGTTCTTC
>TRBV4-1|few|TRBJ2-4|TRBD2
CASSPRLAGANIQYF
TGCGCCAGCAGCCCACGACTAGCGGGAGCGAACATTCAGTACTTC
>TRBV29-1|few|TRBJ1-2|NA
CSVEYVGIRGYTF
TGCAGCGTTGAATACGTAGGAATAAGGGGCTACACCTTC
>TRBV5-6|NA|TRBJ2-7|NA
CASSLRTYEQYF
TGTGCCAGCAGCTTGAGAACCTACGAGCAGTACTTC
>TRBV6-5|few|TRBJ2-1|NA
CASSYDSASSYNEQFF
TGTGCCAGCAGTTACGATTCCGCAAGCTCCTACAATGAGCAGTTCTTC
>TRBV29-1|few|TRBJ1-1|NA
CSVKWGMNTEAFF
TGCAGCGTAAAGTGGGGCATGAACACTGAAGCTTTCTTT
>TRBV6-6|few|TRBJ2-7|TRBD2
CASSQTSRHEQYF
TGTGCCAGCAGCCAGACTAGCCGGCACGAGCAGTACTTC
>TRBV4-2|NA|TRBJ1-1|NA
CASSRGFTGAFF
TGTGCCAGCAGCCGCGGCTTCACGGGGGCTTTCTTT
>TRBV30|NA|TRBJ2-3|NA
CAWSGLATQYF
TGTGCCTGGAGTGGTTTAGCAACGCAGTATTTT
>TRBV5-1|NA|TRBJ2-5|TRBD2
CASRGGAGGPETQYF
TGCGCCAGCAGAGGGGGCGCGGGAGGGCCTGAGACCCAGTACTTC
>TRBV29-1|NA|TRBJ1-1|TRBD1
CSVTGARGNTEAFF
TGCAGCGTTACAGGGGCTAGGGGGAACACTGAAGCTTTCTTT
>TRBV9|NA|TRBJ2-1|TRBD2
CASSASGTTRNEQFF
TGTGCCAGCAGCGCCAGCGGGACGACAAGAAATGAGCAGTTCTTC
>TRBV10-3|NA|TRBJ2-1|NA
CAISELGGEANEQFF
TGTGCCATCAGTGAGTTGGGGGGAGAAGCCAATGAGCAGTTCTTC
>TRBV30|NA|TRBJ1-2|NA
CAWRDTNYGYTF
TGTGCCTGGCGGGATACTAACTATGGCTACACCTTC
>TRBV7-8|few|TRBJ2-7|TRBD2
CASSLTSGSYEQYF
TGTGCCAGCAGCTTGACTAGCGGCTCCTACGAGCAGTACTTC
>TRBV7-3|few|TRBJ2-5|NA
CASSLTYQETQYF
TGTGCCAGCAGCTTGACATATCAAGAGACCCAGTACTTC
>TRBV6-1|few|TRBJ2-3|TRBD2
CASRGTTRFLYTQYF
TGTGCCAGCAGGGGGACTACCCGTTTTTTGTATACGCAGTATTTT
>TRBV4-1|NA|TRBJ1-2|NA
CASSQLQGNYGYTF
TGCGCCAGCAGCCAGCTTCAGGGGAACTATGGCTACACCTTC
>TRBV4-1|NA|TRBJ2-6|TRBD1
CASSPSQGASGANVLTF
TGCGCCAGCAGCCCCTCACAGGGGGCGTCAGGGGCCAACGTCCTGACTTTC
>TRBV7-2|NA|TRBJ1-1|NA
CASSQLGGDTEAFF
TGTGCCAGCAGCCAACTGGGGGGCGACACTGAAGCTTTCTTT
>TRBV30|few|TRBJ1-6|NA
CAWSYYGGNSPLHF
TGTGCCTGGAGTTATTATGGAGGGAATTCACCCCTCCACTTT
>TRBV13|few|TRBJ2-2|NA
CASSSSDGELFF
TGTGCCAGCAGCTCCTCTGACGGGGAGCTGTTTTTT
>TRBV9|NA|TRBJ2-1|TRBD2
CASSPWAGGNNEQFF
TGTGCCAGCAGCCCGTGGGCGGGAGGAAACAATGAGCAGTTCTTC
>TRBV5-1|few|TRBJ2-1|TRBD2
CASSLTSGGQFF
TGCGCCAGCAGCCTAACTAGCGGGGGGCAGTTCTTC
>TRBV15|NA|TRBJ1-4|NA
CATSRDRRGNEKLFF
TGTGCCACCAGCAGAGATCGGAGGGGAAATGAAAAACTGTTTTTT
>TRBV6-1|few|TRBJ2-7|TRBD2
CASSEVAGGGSYEQYF
TGTGCCAGCAGTGAAGTAGCGGGCGGGGGCTCCTACGAGCAGTACTTC
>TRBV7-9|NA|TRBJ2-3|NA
CASSGYGSDTQYF
TGTGCCAGCAGCGGGTATGGGTCAGATACGCAGTATTTT